Sequencing of this T cell receptor beta chain was carried out in a study of cytomegalovirus exposure and HLA in healthy donors. Study findings and constraints: In a later analysis, the majority of CMV-associated beta chains seemingly showed HLA restriction. Among the CMV-associated chains, a few were confirmed in vitro as specific for CMV antigens. In an earlier analysis, most TCR beta V segments were productive about 87% or about 30% of the time. Most TCR sequences were seen very rarely across donors, but some public TCRs occurred in many.

Concerning this clone itself: Antigen specificity is unknown.

Researchers ran the PCR with 60 Vbeta and 13 Jbeta primers. Method: immunoSEQ multiplex PCR; TCRdb's copy keeps in-frame clones and lacks some. Among fewer than 200,000 clones listed, roughly 80% were seen once. Trimming removed 6 bases at V and 4 bases at J, with 12 bases between. CDR3 length: 12 amino acids. Germline CDR1 SQVTM, CDR2 ANQGSEA. The chain recombines TRBV29-1 with TRBJ2-5, with a weak D call TRBD1 (5 bases). The clonotype comes from a man younger than 40 in good health and CMV-seropositive. Input material: PBMCs. The CDR3: CSVAGFTETQYF. In nucleotides, the CDR3 is TGCAGCGTGGCAGGGTTTACAGAGACCCAGTACTTC.